The present TCR beta chain was sequenced within a study of cytomegalovirus exposure and HLA in healthy donors. The validation cohort, a group of 120 subjects, included the donors and was separate from the roughly 620-subject first cohort. Clones were read by immunoSEQ multiplex PCR, and TCRdb kept only the in-frame ones, dropping some. The repertoire holds 78,000 or so clones, with 96% as singletons. Between the trimmed V and J ends, which lost 8 bases and 4 bases, there was a span of 5 bases. This CDR3 comprises 10 residues. Germline lookup yields CDR1 LNHDA and CDR2 SQIVND (reference sequence). The chain couples TRBV19 to TRBJ1-2; D is uncertain. The receptor's source is a man aged 18 to 30 in good health and CMV-seropositive. The source material was PBMCs. The CDR3 DNA is TGTGCCAGTGGGCCCTATGGCTACACCTTC. Translated, it gives CASGPYGYTF.